This record concerns one TCR beta chain sequence. Antigen unknown. This sample is part of a study of cytomegalovirus exposure and HLA in healthy donors. The wider study: A later analysis reported the 120 or so validation repertoires used the same platform as the approximately 700 first-cohort repertoires. General observations from the study: CMV antigen specificity of three CMV-associated chains was confirmed in vitro. Generally TCR sequences proved uncommon, though certain public TCRs appeared in numerous donors. Researchers catalogued roughly 170 TCR beta chains as cytomegalovirus-associated.

TCRdb keeps only in-frame clones here, not all; method: immunoSEQ multiplex PCR. The table includes fewer than 400,000 clones, 70% to 90% detected once. The CDR3 is 17 residues long. Trimming pared 1 base from V and 0 bases from J, leaving 13 bases between. Germline-derived CDR1 and CDR2 are LNHNV and YYDKDF (reference sequence). Sequenced input: PBMCs. The V call is TRBV15, the J call TRBJ1-3; possible D gene TRBD1, 6 bases. The clonotype originates from a man aged 25-45 years in good health and CMV-seronegative. In nucleotides, the CDR3 is TGTGCCACCAGCAGAGGTCAGGGGCTCATCTCTGGAAACACCATATATTTT. It specifies CATSRGQGLISGNTIYF.